This entry concerns a single T cell receptor beta chain. What it recognizes is unknown. This entry is derived from a study of CD8 T cells in Susac syndrome. CD8+ and CD4+ T cells taken from blood had their TCR beta sequenced. Roughly 0.45 to 1 ug RNA was reverse transcribed with random hexamers. TCRdb re-called the immunoSEQ multiplex PCR reads through MiXCR, storing one row per CDR3 protein. The sample gives 25,000 to 30,000 distinct CDR3 sequences, around 94% of which show up once; 0.27% is in the top ten. Germline assignment: CDR1 SGHTA and CDR2 FQGNSA. V was shortened by 5 bases and J by 13 bases, with 18 bases between the two germline ends. The length of the CDR3 is 13 residues. Study findings and constraints: It was acknowledged by the study that relatively few individuals were included in its TCR sequencing and HLA analysis.

This clonotype originated in a human donor in good health. The sample was CD8+ T cells from PBMCs. The chain couples TRBV7-2 to TRBJ2-1, with D perhaps matching TRBD1 or TRBD2 (5 bases each). CDR3 DNA: TGTGCCAGCAGCCCAAGGTATGGGACCTTTCAGTTCTTC. Residues: CASSPRYGTFQFF. The full variable domain, rest sourced from reference TRBV7-2 and TRBJ2-1, is GAGVSQSPSNKVTEKGKDVELRCDPISGHTALYWYRQSLGQGLEFLIYFQGNSAPDKSGLPSDRFSAERTGGSVSTLTIQRTQQEDSAVYLCASSPRYGTFQFFGPGTRLTVL.